Listed below are T cell receptor beta chains from one sample, sequenced in a study of CD8 T cells in Susac syndrome. TCRdb fed the immunoSEQ multiplex PCR reads into MiXCR, producing one record per CDR3 protein. The profile covers 150,000 to 200,000 distinct CDR3 sequences, with about 94% appearing a single time and 0.12% to 0.15% taken by the ten largest. The sample was CD4+ T cells from PBMCs. Source of these receptors: a human donor in good health. Both conserved end residues are part of each CDR3. The D gene is left open where the match is weak. Clone size is not always given. Where it is, it says once, few, many or a class for expanded clones.

TRBV6-5	14	TRBD1	TRBJ2-7	few	CASSRYRDSYEQYF	TGTGCCAGCAGTCGTTACCGGGACAGTTACGAGCAGTACTTC
TRBV3-1	14	TRBD2	TRBJ2-5	.	CASSHLAGVETQYF	TGTGCCAGCAGCCACCTAGCGGGGGTAGAGACCCAGTACTTC
TRBV6-1	15	TRBD1	TRBJ2-7	.	CASVTPGQGAEEQYF	TGTGCCAGCGTCACCCCGGGACAGGGGGCGGAAGAGCAGTACTTC
TRBV7-9	16	.	TRBJ1-3	.	CASSPPGANSGNTIYF	TGTGCCAGCAGCCCACCTGGGGCCAACTCTGGAAACACCATATATTTT
TRBV2	14	TRBD1	TRBJ2-1	.	CASSEARGTGREFF	TGTGCCAGCAGTGAAGCGAGGGGGACAGGGAGGGAGTTCTTC
TRBV18	13	.	TRBJ2-7	.	CASSRPSTYEQYF	TGTGCCAGCTCACGGCCCAGCACCTACGAGCAGTACTTC
TRBV15	15	.	TRBJ1-3	once	CATSSPPGSENTIYF	TGTGCCACCAGCAGCCCTCCGGGCTCTGAAAACACCATATATTTT
TRBV5-4	15	.	TRBJ2-2	.	CASSFRAGNTGELFF	TGTGCCAGCAGCTTTAGGGCTGGGAACACCGGGGAGCTGTTTTTT
TRBV29-1	13	.	TRBJ1-1	once	CSVGRGPNTEAFF	TGCAGCGTTGGTAGGGGACCGAACACTGAAGCTTTCTTT
TRBV7-9	15	.	TRBJ1-3	once	CASSPLPSSGNTIYF	TGTGCCAGCAGCCCGCTTCCGAGCTCTGGAAACACCATATATTTT
TRBV5-1	14	TRBD2	TRBJ2-1	.	CASSFFGGDNEQFF	TGCGCCAGCAGCTTTTTTGGGGGGGACAATGAGCAGTTCTTC
TRBV19	15	TRBD2	TRBJ2-3	.	CASSIRAGGTDTQYF	TGTGCCAGTAGTATCCGAGCGGGGGGCACAGATACGCAGTATTTT
TRBV10-2	15	TRBD1	TRBJ1-6	.	CASSDQGVGNSPLHF	TGCGCCAGCAGTGATCAGGGGGTAGGTAATTCACCCCTCCACTTT
TRBV19	16	.	TRBJ1-5	.	CASSTRDGGGNQPQHF	TGTGCCAGTAGTACCCGGGACGGCGGGGGCAATCAGCCCCAGCATTTT
TRBV6-1	16	TRBD2	TRBJ2-2	.	CASRTLAGGRTGELFF	TGTGCCAGCAGGACCCTAGCGGGGGGGCGCACCGGGGAGCTGTTTTTT
TRBV20-1	11	.	TRBJ2-7	.	CSGVGAYEQYF	TGCAGTGGGGTTGGGGCCTACGAGCAGTACTTC
TRBV7-2	15	TRBD2	TRBJ2-1	.	CASSLIAGGTSEQFF	TGTGCCAGCAGCTTAATAGCGGGGGGGACGTCAGAGCAGTTCTTC
TRBV18	16	TRBD1	TRBJ2-3	.	CASSPGVRGRTDTQYF	TGTGCCAGCTCACCAGGTGTGAGGGGGCGTACAGATACGCAGTATTTT
TRBV29-1	18	TRBD2	TRBJ2-3	.	CSVDSSEGSGGAGDTQYF	TGCAGCGTTGATTCTTCTGAGGGTAGCGGGGGGGCAGGAGATACGCAGTATTTT
TRBV3-1	13	.	TRBJ1-5	few	CASSQAQGQPQHF	TGTGCCAGCAGCCAAGCTCAGGGTCAGCCCCAGCATTTT
TRBV7-2	19	.	TRBJ1-5	.	CASSQRRGSYSLYNQPQHF	TGTGCCAGCAGTCAGAGGAGAGGGAGTTATTCCCTATACAATCAGCCCCAGCATTTT
TRBV11-2	16	TRBD2	TRBJ2-5	.	CASSLDVSGFQETQYF	TGTGCCAGCAGCTTAGATGTTAGCGGGTTCCAAGAGACCCAGTACTTC
TRBV19	13	.	TRBJ1-2	once	CASSVQAAGGYTF	TGTGCCAGTAGCGTACAGGCGGCAGGCGGCTACACCTTC
TRBV18	14	.	TRBJ1-2	.	CASSPSAGTYGYTF	TGTGCCAGCTCACCGTCCGCAGGGACCTATGGCTACACCTTC
TRBV19	12	.	TRBJ2-2	.	CASGDGAGELFF	TGTGCCAGTGGAGATGGGGCAGGGGAGCTGTTTTTT
TRBV19	14	TRBD2	TRBJ2-7	.	CASRGTGTNYEQYF	TGTGCCAGTAGGGGCACCGGGACTAACTACGAGCAGTACTTC
TRBV4-1	14	TRBD1	TRBJ1-1	.	CASSTEDRVTEAFF	TGCGCCAGCAGTACGGAGGACAGGGTGACTGAAGCTTTCTTT
TRBV9	16	TRBD1	TRBJ2-2	.	CASSSRTGPNTGELFF	TGTGCCAGCAGCTCCCGGACAGGCCCGAACACCGGGGAGCTGTTTTTT
TRBV20-1	12	.	TRBJ1-6	.	CSASATNSPLHF	TGCAGTGCTAGTGCCACTAATTCACCCCTCCACTTT
TRBV3-1	15	.	TRBJ1-2	.	CASSHLDRQAEGYTF	TGTGCCAGCAGCCATCTGGACAGACAGGCTGAGGGCTACACCTTC
TRBV12-3/TRBV12-4	15	TRBD1	TRBJ1-4	.	CASSPTGTVNEKLFF	TGTGCCAGCAGTCCCACCGGGACAGTTAATGAAAAACTGTTTTTT
TRBV3-1	15	TRBD1	TRBJ2-2	.	CASRLGTGTTGELFF	TGTGCCAGCAGACTCGGGACAGGGACCACCGGGGAGCTGTTTTTT
TRBV18	14	.	TRBJ1-1	.	CASSPGSLRSEAFF	TGTGCCAGCTCACCAGGGTCACTGAGGTCTGAAGCTTTCTTT
TRBV7-3	15	TRBD2	TRBJ2-3	.	CASSPRGVGTDTQYF	TGTGCCAGCAGCCCGCGGGGGGTGGGCACAGATACGCAGTATTTT
TRBV7-3	14	.	TRBJ2-7	.	CASSARSSLDEQYF	TGTGCCAGCAGCGCCCGCAGTTCACTCGACGAGCAGTACTTC
TRBV3-1	12	.	TRBJ1-2	.	CASSHTLQGYTF	TGTGCCAGCAGCCACACACTACAGGGCTACACCTTC
TRBV7-2	16	TRBD2	TRBJ2-1	.	CASTPTSGASYNEQFF	TGTGCCAGCACCCCCACTAGCGGGGCATCCTACAATGAGCAGTTCTTC
TRBV29-1	13	TRBD1	TRBJ1-1	.	CSVQGQLNTEAFF	TGCAGCGTACAGGGACAGCTGAACACTGAAGCTTTCTTT
TRBV29-1	12	.	TRBJ2-7	.	CSVEEKGGEQYF	TGCAGCGTTGAAGAGAAGGGTGGCGAGCAGTACTTC
TRBV13	14	TRBD1	TRBJ1-4	.	CASSPWTGDEKLFF	TGTGCCAGCAGCCCCTGGACAGGGGATGAAAAACTGTTTTTT
TRBV20-1	16	TRBD2	TRBJ2-1	.	CSAESSSGGSNNEQFF	TGCAGTGCCGAATCTTCTAGCGGGGGGTCGAACAATGAGCAGTTCTTC
TRBV29-1	13	.	TRBJ1-5	once	CSVQAGVGQPQHF	TGCAGCGTTCAGGCAGGGGTTGGGCAGCCCCAGCATTTT
TRBV6-5	16	.	TRBJ2-7	.	CASSYSGAGAFYEQYF	TGTGCCAGCAGTTACAGCGGGGCAGGGGCGTTCTACGAGCAGTACTTC
TRBV4-1	14	.	TRBJ1-6	.	CASSQEMAGTPLHF	TGCGCCAGCAGCCAAGAAATGGCGGGGACACCCCTCCACTTT
TRBV7-6	13	.	TRBJ1-6	.	CASTDLWNSPLHF	TGTGCCAGTACGGACCTGTGGAATTCACCCCTCCACTTT
TRBV7-3	13	.	TRBJ2-1	.	CASGKGYNNEQFF	TGTGCCAGCGGAAAGGGTTATAACAATGAGCAGTTCTTC